The clone carrying this T cell receptor beta chain came up many times. Its specificity is unknown. The sample is drawn from a study of T-cell memory formation after mild COVID-19. Overall study findings and caveats: Certain responding clones were present in pre-infection memory, suggesting participation of cross-reactive memory. Clones contracting across day 15 to 85 had a balanced CD4/CD8 profile; later expanding clones leaned CD4+. Unconfirmed was the SARS-CoV-2 specificity of second-wave clones that peaked on day 37.

TCR alpha and TCR beta cDNA libraries carrying sample barcodes and UMIs were produced by 5'RACE using constant-segment primers. TCRdb reprocessed the 5' RACE reads via MiXCR and lists one record per CDR3 protein. The sample has roughly 510,000 distinct CDR3 sequences, roughly 17% seen once. The CDR3 spans 15 residues. Germline V gene data show CDR1 as DFQATT and CDR2 as SNEGSKA (reference sequence). V lost 5 bases to trimming and J lost 8 bases; unmatched junction nucleotides: 15. The gene calls are TRBV20-1 and TRBJ1-2; 9 positions match TRBD1. What was sequenced was PBMCs or a T cell subset sorted from them (not recorded which). The clonotype was recovered from an adult woman who had mild COVID-19 (a few samples of this study predate the infection). Cell type and time point are not known. CDR3 sequence: CSASKQGANSGGYTF. CDR3 nucleotide sequence: TGCAGTGCTTCGAAACAGGGGGCCAACTCAGGGGGCTACACCTTC.